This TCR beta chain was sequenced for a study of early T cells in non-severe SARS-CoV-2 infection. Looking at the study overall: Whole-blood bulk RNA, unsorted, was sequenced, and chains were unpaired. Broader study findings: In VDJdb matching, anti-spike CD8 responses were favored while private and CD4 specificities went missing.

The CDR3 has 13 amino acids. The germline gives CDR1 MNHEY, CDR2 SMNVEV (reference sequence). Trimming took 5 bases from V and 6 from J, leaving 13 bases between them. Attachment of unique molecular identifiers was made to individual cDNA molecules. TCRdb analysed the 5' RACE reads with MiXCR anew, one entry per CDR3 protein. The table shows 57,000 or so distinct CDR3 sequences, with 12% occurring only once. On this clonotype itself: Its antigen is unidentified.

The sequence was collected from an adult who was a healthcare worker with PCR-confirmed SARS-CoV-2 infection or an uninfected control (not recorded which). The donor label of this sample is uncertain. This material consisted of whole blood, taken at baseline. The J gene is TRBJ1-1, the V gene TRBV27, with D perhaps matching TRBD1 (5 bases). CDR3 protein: CASSPQTVPEAFF. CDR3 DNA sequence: TGTGCCAGCAGTCCCCAGACAGTCCCTGAAGCTTTCTTT.